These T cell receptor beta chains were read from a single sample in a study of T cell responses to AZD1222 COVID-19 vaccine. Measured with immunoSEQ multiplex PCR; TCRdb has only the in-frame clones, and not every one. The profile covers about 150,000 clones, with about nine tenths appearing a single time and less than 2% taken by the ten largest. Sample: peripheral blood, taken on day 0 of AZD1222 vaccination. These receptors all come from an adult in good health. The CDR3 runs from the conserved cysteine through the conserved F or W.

CASSQPIAGGRRYEQFF,TRBJ2-1,TRBV14
CASSFPLLSTNTEAFF,TRBJ1-1,TRBV7-8
CASSLERGDGYTF,TRBJ1-2,TRBV5-4
CASSMVQPDSGANVLTF,TRBJ2-6,TRBV13
CASGTSVYNEQFF,TRBJ2-1,TRBV4-1
CASRKDSNWGYTF,TRBJ1-2,TRBV28
CASSPDTGGVTF,TRBJ1-2,TRBV18
CASSLRVSSGRPNEQFF,TRBJ2-1,TRBV7-3
CASSRDYGLYEQYF,TRBJ2-7,TRBV5-4
CASSYAEGSTDTQYF,TRBJ2-3,TRBV7-8
CASRIAGGSYNEQFF,TRBJ2-1,TRBV5-8
CASSLEGAGETQYF,TRBJ2-5,TRBV7-7
CASSLLVGTVTPQPQHF,TRBJ1-5,TRBV28
CASSPPTGEGSYEQYF,TRBJ2-7,TRBV19
CASSRTTLREGYNEQFF,TRBJ2-1,TRBV5-5
CASSPSAGGVAGELFF,TRBJ2-2,TRBV7-2
CSGGQTYEQYF,TRBJ2-7,TRBV29-1
CASSWGRDLNYGYTF,TRBJ1-2,TRBV7-2
CASSFMTGGSYNEQFF,TRBJ2-1,TRBV7-8
CASSLARGLTGELFF,TRBJ2-2,TRBV7-9
CASSISSSYEQYF,TRBJ2-7,TRBV19
CASRSGGINQPQHF,TRBJ1-5,TRBV28
CASSLTGPRQPQHF,TRBJ1-5,TRBV28
CASSYSGGGNEQFF,TRBJ2-1,TRBV6-5
CASSVDSRLGETIYF,TRBJ1-3,TRBV2
CASSRLAGPGELFF,TRBJ2-2,TRBV7-3